The 16 T cell receptor beta chains in this list originate from one sample, sequenced in a study of beta chain features in type 1 diabetes. Study-level results: TCRB CDR3s were moderately but significantly shorter in Type 1 diabetes patients in all four CD4+ subsets.

The study reverse transcribed the entire isolated RNA, so it sequenced expressed TCRB transcripts. Here immunoSEQ multiplex PCR was the method, and the copy in TCRdb shows in-frame clones only, minus some. Here the sample spans around 300,000 clones, approximately 15% being singletons. These receptors' antigens are unknown. Sequenced: naive CD4+ T cells from blood. These receptors were taken from a man aged 18 to 29 with type 1 diabetes.

The sample holds a few counts of this clone. The chain has TRBV30 and TRBJ1-1, with D perhaps TRBD1 (5 bases). Germline loops: CDR1 GTSNPN, CDR2 SVGIG (reference sequence). This CDR3 comprises 13 residues. V lost 3 bases to trimming and J lost 2 bases, with 10 bases between them. The CDR3: CAWSQGYNTEAFF. The CDR3 DNA follows: TGTGCCTGGAGCCAGGGTTATAACACTGAAGCTTTCTTT.

V is TRBV5-6 and J is TRBJ2-7; a possible D gene is TRBD1 (6 bases). V gave up 0 bases and J gave up 3 bases, with 10 bases separating them. Germline V gene data show CDR1 as SGHDT and CDR2 as YYEEEE. The CDR3 sequence is 14 residues long. The CDR3 DNA reads TGTGCCAGCAGCTTGGTTTCAGGGGACTACGAGCAGTACTTC. Encoded protein: CASSLVSGDYEQYF.

The chain joins TRBV7-9 to TRBJ2-7; 10 bases fit TRBD2. Germline V gives CDR1 SEHNR, CDR2 FQNEAQ (reference sequence). This CDR3 contains 14 residues. Germline trimming cut 1 base from V and 4 bases from J; bases unmatched to any gene: 1. CDR3 in DNA: TGTGCCAGCAGCTTAGGAGCGGGGGGGTACGAGCAGTACTTC. Its protein is CASSLGAGGYEQYF.

The chain joins TRBV6-6 to TRBJ1-2; the match to TRBD1 covers 7 bases. The germline CDR1 and CDR2 sequences are MNHNY and SVGAGI (reference sequence). This CDR3 has 14 residues. Trimming cost V 7 bases and J 2 bases; bases outside gene matches: 7. CDR3 region: CASKEGAMNYGYTF. In DNA form, the CDR3 reads TGTGCCAGCAAAGAGGGGGCGATGAACTATGGCTACACCTTC.

This clone was picked up a small number of times. The chain joins TRBV13 to TRBJ2-3; 16 bases line up with TRBD2. In germline, CDR1 is PRHDT, CDR2 FYEKMQ (reference sequence). This CDR3 comprises 18 residues. V was clipped by 1 base and J by 3 bases; unmatched bases: 4. The CDR3 loop is CASSLEGLAGGPTDTQYF. The CDR3 DNA reads as TGTGCCAGCAGCTTAGAGGGACTAGCGGGGGGGCCAACAGATACGCAGTATTTT.

This clone came up a few times. The V and J genes are TRBV4-3 and TRBJ1-1; unclear D gene. This CDR3 spans 15 amino acids. Germline V gene sequence: CDR1 LGHNA, CDR2 YSLEER. V lost 4 bases to trimming and J lost 1 base, with 13 bases between them. The CDR3 DNA reads as TGCGCCAGCAGCCCTAAGGAATCAGGGAACACTGAAGCTTTCTTT. It is translated as CASSPKESGNTEAFF.

This chain connects TRBV15 to TRBJ1-5; D is perhaps TRBD1 (5 bases). Trimming pared 2 bases from V and 3 bases from J, leaving 8 bases between. There are 14 residues in the CDR3. CDR1 and CDR2 from the germline V gene are LNHNV and YYDKDF (reference sequence). CDR3 sequence (DNA): TGTGCCACCAGCAGACCGGGGGTCAATCAGCCCCAGCATTTT. This encodes CATSRPGVNQPQHF.

This clone has only a few counts. The rearrangement links TRBV6-1 to TRBJ1-4; 7 bases map to TRBD1. CDR3 length equals 15 residues. V shed 6 bases, J shed 5 bases, and the junction held 9 bases outside the gene matches. CDR1 and CDR2 (germline): MNHNS, SASEGT. This CDR3 is CASSHSGTANEKLFF. Written as DNA, the CDR3 is TGTGCCAGCAGCCACTCCGGGACAGCAAATGAAAAACTGTTTTTT.

This clone appeared a few times. The V gene is TRBV9, the J gene TRBJ2-2; D might be TRBD1 (5 bases). The CDR3 totals 15 residues. Trimming shortened V by 3 bases and J by 2 bases, and 11 bases separated the two germline ends. The germline V gene encodes CDR1 SGDLS and CDR2 YYNGEE. The CDR3 sequence: CASSARQSNTGELFF. The CDR3, as DNA: TGTGCCAGCAGCGCTCGACAGAGTAACACCGGGGAGCTGTTTTTT.

This chain uses TRBV5-6 with TRBJ2-7, with D perhaps TRBD1 (5 bases). CDR1 and CDR2 (germline): SGHDT, YYEEEE. Trimming cost V 6 bases and J 0 bases, with 13 bases left between them. The CDR3 runs 14 residues. The CDR3 coding sequence is TGTGCCAGCACCTGGGGCAGGGCCTCCTACGAGCAGTACTTC. Protein: CASTWGRASYEQYF.

The genes are TRBV18 and TRBJ2-7; TRBD1 might be the D (5 bases). The CDR3 covers 21 residues. CDR1 and CDR2 from the germline V gene are KGHSH and LQKENI. V shed 3 bases and J shed 0 bases, with 30 bases lying between them. For the CDR3, the DNA is TGTGCCAGCTCACCGAGACCCATGACAGCCCCAGCACCAAGTAGCTCCTACGAGCAGTACTTC. It encodes CASSPRPMTAPAPSSSYEQYF.

The chain combines TRBV2 with TRBJ1-5, with D unclear. Germline lookup yields CDR1 SNHLY and CDR2 FYNNEI. The CDR3 spans 13 residues. Deletions cut 9 bases from V and 1 base from J, with 10 bases between. CDR3 in DNA: TGTGCCAGTGCTTGGAGGAGCAATCAGCCCCAGCATTTT. Its translation: CASAWRSNQPQHF.

This clone occurred a few times. The V gene is TRBV18, the J gene TRBJ2-6; 9 bases map to TRBD1. Germline values: CDR1 KGHSH, CDR2 LQKENI. J gave up 0 bases and V 3 bases, and 9 bases lay outside the gene matches. The CDR3 is 19 amino acids. The DNA for the CDR3 is TGTGCCAGCTCACCCAGGACAGGGGCGACCCTCTCTGGGGCCAACGTCCTGACTTTC. Translation: CASSPRTGATLSGANVLTF.

V gene TRBV6-6 combines with J gene TRBJ2-1, with D perhaps matching TRBD2 (5 bases). From germline, CDR1 is MNHNY and CDR2 SVGAGI (reference sequence). V lost 3 bases, J lost 5 bases, and 8 bases lay in between. This CDR3 contains 13 residues. The CDR3 loop is CASSYGRDNEQFF. CDR3 bases: TGTGCCAGCAGTTATGGGAGAGACAATGAGCAGTTCTTC.

The chain couples TRBV28 to TRBJ2-3; 9 bases fit TRBD2. This CDR3 spans 17 amino acids. V was pared by 8 bases and J by 1 base, with 13 bases of the junction left unmatched. Per germline, CDR1 MDHEN and CDR2 SYDVKM. The CDR3 sequence: CASSGSGSNGGTDTQYF. CDR3 nucleotide sequence: TGTGCCAGCTCGGGTAGCGGGAGCAACGGGGGCACAGATACGCAGTATTTT.

This chain links TRBV15 with TRBJ2-5; no clear D. The CDR3 is made up of 13 amino acids. Germline loops: CDR1 LNHNV, CDR2 YYDKDF (reference sequence). V lost 0 bases and J 2 bases, leaving 4 bases between the germline ends. The DNA of the CDR3 is TGTGCCACCAGCAGAGATGTACAAGAGACCCAGTACTTC. The encoded protein is CATSRDVQETQYF.